These 10 T cell receptor beta chains came from one sample sequenced in a study of T cells in Graves' hyperthyroidism and ophthalmopathy. Researchers amplified the TCR beta CDR3 regions from RNA transcripts. HTBI primers drove first-round RT-PCR of the TCR CDR3. In TCRdb, the multiplex PCR reads were re-called with MiXCR into one record per CDR3 protein. In the table there are 350,000 to 400,000 distinct CDR3 sequences, 15% of which are singletons. Specimen: blood. The source of these receptors is a woman aged 25-40 years with Graves' hyperthyroidism.

Only a few counts were recorded for this clonotype. Relative to the germline gene, one junction end is altered; a read error may explain this. J is TRBJ2-1 and V is TRBV11-3; tentatively, D is TRBD2 (6 bases). The germline gives CDR1 SGHNT, CDR2 YENEEA. The CDR3 is made up of 14 amino acids. Here the CDR3 reads CASSLALALVEQSF. CDR3 sequence (DNA): TGTGCCAGCAGCTTAGCCCTAGCGTTGGTTGAGCAGTCCTTC.

The chain has TRBV27 and TRBJ2-1; 10 bases fit TRBD1. The CDR3 length is 15 residues. Trimming took 6 bases from V and 4 from J; bases not matched to a gene: 6. Germline CDR1 MNHEY, CDR2 SMNVEV (reference sequence). The CDR3 nucleotides read TGTGCCAGCAGAGCTGGGACAGGGGCGTACAATGAGCAGTTCTTC. Protein: CASRAGTGAYNEQFF.

This clonotype was recorded many times. This sequence joins TRBV18 and TRBJ2-7, with D perhaps matching TRBD2 (6 bases). With 0 bases removed from V and 0 bases from J, the gap between germline ends came to 9 bases. Germline CDR1 KGHSH, CDR2 LQKENI. The CDR3 covers 15 residues. CDR3 DNA: TGTGCCAGCTCACCACCGGGGGGAAGCTCCTACGAGCAGTACTTC. Amino acid sequence: CASSPPGGSSYEQYF.

The chain uses TRBV19 and TRBJ1-5; D perhaps matches TRBD1 (5 bases). This CDR3 is built from 15 residues. CDR1 and CDR2 from the germline V gene are LNHDA and SQIVND (reference sequence). V was clipped by 6 bases and J by 6 bases, with 18 bases between them. The CDR3 coding sequence is TGTGCCAGTAGATGGGGGACCCAAACGGGTCAGCCCCAGCATTTT. Protein sequence: CASRWGTQTGQPQHF.

This clonotype showed up just a few times. CDR3 in DNA: TGTGCCAGCACCCCAGGGACAGGGGGCAATTCACCCCTCCACTTT. As protein: CASTPGTGGNSPLHF. V is TRBV28 and J is TRBJ1-6; the match to TRBD1 covers 12 bases. V lost 7 bases to trimming and J lost 7 bases; unmatched junction nucleotides: 5. The V gene's germline CDR1 is MDHEN and CDR2 SYDVKM. This CDR3 region has 15 residues. The full variable domain, in which reference TRBV28 and TRBJ1-6 provide the parts outside the CDR3, is DVKVTQSSRYLVKRTGEKVFLECVQDMDHENMFWYRQDPGLGLRLIYFSYDVKMKEKGDIPEGYSVSREKKERFSLILESASTNQTSMYLCASTPGTGGNSPLHFGNGTRLTVT.

This clonotype was seen repeatedly, ten times or more. The chain joins TRBV25-1 to TRBJ2-7; 13 nucleotides match TRBD2. CDR3 length: 16 residues. V shed 8 bases, J shed 5 bases, and the junction held 12 bases outside the gene matches. Germline lookup yields CDR1 MGHDK and CDR2 SYGVNS. The CDR3 nucleotides read TGTGCCAGCGGGGAGACTAGCGGGAGGAGGCGGGACGAGCAGTACTTC. Translation: CASGETSGRRRDEQYF.

Many counts were recorded for this clonotype. The genes are TRBV20-1 and TRBJ2-5; 10 bases line up with TRBD2. The V gene end was trimmed by 4 bases and the J gene end by 4 bases; junction bases not matched to a gene: 6. Germline V gene sequence: CDR1 DFQATT, CDR2 SNEGSKA (reference sequence). The CDR3 covers 14 residues. Written as DNA, the CDR3 is TGCAGTGCTATAGCGGGAGGAGGGGGAGAGACCCAGTACTTC. It codes for CSAIAGGGGETQYF.

The table lists this clonotype with many counts. The J gene is TRBJ2-1, the V gene TRBV5-5; TRBD2 is a possible D gene (6 bases). The CDR3 loop spans 15 amino acids. V was shortened by 6 bases and J by 3 bases, with 16 bases between the two germline ends. Germline V gene data show CDR1 as SGHKS and CDR2 as YYEKEE (reference sequence). CDR3 amino acids: CASIQRDGSYNEQFF. CDR3 sequence (DNA): TGTGCCAGCATCCAGAGGGACGGGAGCTACAATGAGCAGTTCTTC. Complete variable domain (other parts from reference TRBV5-5 and TRBJ2-1): DAGVTQSPTHLIKTRGQQVTLRCSPISGHKSVSWYQQVLGQGPQFIFQYYEKEERGRGNFPDRFSARQFPNYSSELNVNALLLGDSALYLCASIQRDGSYNEQFFGPGTRLTVL.

This chain joins TRBV6-1 and TRBJ2-7; 8 bases match TRBD1. Germline trimming cut 4 bases from V and 2 bases from J; bases unmatched to any gene: 4. CDR1 MNHNS and CDR2 SASEGT come from the germline V gene. This CDR3 contains 14 residues. This CDR3 reads CASSGRTGPYEQYF. The CDR3 nucleotides are TGTGCCAGCAGTGGACGGACAGGGCCCTACGAGCAGTACTTC.

Ten or more counts support this clonotype. The V gene is TRBV20-1, the J gene TRBJ2-5; TRBD2 matches at 7 bases. Germline V lookup: CDR1 DFQATT, CDR2 SNEGSKA (reference sequence). V trimming: 6 bases; J trimming: 2 bases; junction bases outside the gene matches: 18. This CDR3 region has 17 residues. CDR3 DNA: TGCAGTGCATGGGTAACGGGACTACGAACGACGCAAGAGACCCAGTACTTC. This codes for CSAWVTGLRTTQETQYF.